This T cell receptor beta chain comes out of a study of shared clonotypes between healthy human individuals. Study context: Researchers drew samples from two women and a few men aged 18 to 49. Study-level findings and limits: Investigators collected only blood, and repertoires in tissues likely differ.

Note on this clone: Its antigen is currently unknown.

Caucasian adults residing in Nashville, Tennessee made up all the donors. In the original analysis: For the immunoSEQ data, sequences were junction-only without quality scores, so filtering differed. Sequencing was performed with immunoSEQ multiplex PCR; in TCRdb, only in-frame clones are kept and a portion is missing. V, J and clone size are those of that table, while D and trimming were read from the DNA. This table holds 2,100,000 or so clones, approximately 96% found once. Germline CDR1 reads SGHRS; CDR2 reads YFSETQ. This CDR3 spans 15 amino acids. V was shortened by 0 bases and J by 6 bases, with 15 bases between the two germline ends.

Sample: naive CD4+ T cells sorted from blood. The subset was: CD45RA+ positively selected. This receptor was taken from a man aged 18-30 years in good health. The chain couples TRBV5-1 to TRBJ1-1, with D unresolved. CDR3 coding DNA: TGCGCCAGCAGCTTGGAGGGCTTCACTGGGTCTGAAGCTTTCTTT. Amino acids: CASSLEGFTGSEAFF.